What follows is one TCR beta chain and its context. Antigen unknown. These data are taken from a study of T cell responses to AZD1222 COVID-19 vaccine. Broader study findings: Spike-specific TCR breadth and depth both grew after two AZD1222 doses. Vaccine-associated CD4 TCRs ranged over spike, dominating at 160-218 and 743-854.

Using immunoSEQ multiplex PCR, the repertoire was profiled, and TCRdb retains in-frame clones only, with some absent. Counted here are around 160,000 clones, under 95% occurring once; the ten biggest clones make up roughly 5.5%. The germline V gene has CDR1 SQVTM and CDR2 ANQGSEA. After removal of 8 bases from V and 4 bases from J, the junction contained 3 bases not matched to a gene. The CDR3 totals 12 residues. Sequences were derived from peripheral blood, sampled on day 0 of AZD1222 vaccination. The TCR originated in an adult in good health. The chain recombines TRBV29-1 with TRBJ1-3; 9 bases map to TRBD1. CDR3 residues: CSRGQGGNTIYF. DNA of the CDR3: TGCAGCAGGGGACAGGGAGGAAACACCATATATTTT.